A selection of T cell receptor beta chains follows, all from one sample in a study of control samples from healthy donors and cancer patients. Produced via immunoSEQ multiplex PCR; TCRdb's table is partial and in-frame only. The sample consists of approximately 70,000 clones, roughly 84% of them appearing once. Sequenced material: blood. These receptors were collected from a woman between 50 and 59 years old in good health. Both conserved end residues are part of each CDR3. Each record gives: V gene, CDR3 protein.

TRBV3-1/TRBV3-2	CASSTRRREQYF
TRBV3-1/TRBV3-2	CASSQDLPRVAKNIQYF
TRBV5-6	CASKIGATGTGELFF
TRBV11-2	CASSLVSGSYEQYF
TRBV2	CASSDYRTGRLGKNIQYF
TRBV18	CASSQKRATGELFF
TRBV7-9	CASSVETSATDTQYF
TRBV20-1	CSALGETEAFF
TRBV28	CASSDGQNQETQYF
TRBV5-6	CASSLGTGADEQYF
TRBV9	CASSVLDRDNSPLHF
TRBV19	CASSLTTRQGTFF
TRBV28	CASSLRGLGQPQHF
TRBV21-1	CASSKHQNTHQPQHF
TRBV7-9	CASSLTDPTTVAYYEQYF
TRBV6-6	CASNREGTEAFF
TRBV14	CASSQRHPNEQFF
TRBV5-4	CASSLTSGSTDTQYF
TRBV5-1	CASSSAETQYF
TRBV10-3	CAISESGQPHLGYTF
TRBV7-2	CASSSQGYTQYF
TRBV3-1/TRBV3-2	CASSQENEQFF
TRBV29-1	CSVAGTGAVNEQFF
TRBV11-2	CASSLGHVSNQPQHF
TRBV12-3/TRBV12-4	CASSFVGNTIYF
TRBV10-3	CAISSGGAGEKLFF
TRBV5-1	CASSLDGGAYEQYF
TRBV3-1/TRBV3-2	CASSPRQGEGEQYF
TRBV7-3	CASSPGWGSYNEQFF
TRBV3-1/TRBV3-2	CASSHANEKLFF
TRBV7-9	CASKSGGGNEQFF
TRBV2	CASSPRWQGNTEAFF
TRBV18	CASSPATDSNTEAFF
TRBV19	CASSRAGGITDTQYF
TRBV10-3	CAISEATANTEAFF
TRBV6-5	CASSYLGQRDTQYF
TRBV7-9	CASSRASGNEQFF
TRBV6-5	CASSLISGYGYTF
TRBV27	CASSPQAGGYTF
TRBV5-1	CASSVGQVGKETQYF
TRBV18	CASSPNAEKLFF
TRBV27	CASSFSGLRSENEQFF
TRBV3-1/TRBV3-2	CASSQVTGELFF
TRBV28	CASSYPGQPNYGYTF
TRBV7-6	CASSLFHVETQYF
TRBV10-3	CATGQRNTGELFF
TRBV18	CASSPSASEQFF
TRBV5-1	CASSFSPPGSGRGLTQFF
TRBV5-1	CASSWAGTGNNSPLHF
TRBV29-1	CSAQHPGLAGEVTGELFF
TRBV28	CASSFAVMNTGELFF
TRBV18	CASSPKSGEQYF
TRBV5-8	CASGRKSGANVLTF
TRBV10-3	CAIPSGSNTGELFF
TRBV7-6	CASSLGPGGAGALGNQPQHF
TRBV15	CATSRGGLTDTQYF